A single sample gave rise to the 27 T cell receptor beta chains below, sequenced in a study of shared clonotypes between healthy human individuals. The table came from immunoSEQ multiplex PCR; TCRdb's copy has only in-frame clones and leaves some out. The sample has some 2.4 million clones, approximately 93% seen once. The sequenced sample consisted of naive CD4+ T cells from PBMCs. Subset defined: CD45RA+ positively selected. These receptors were taken from a man between 18 and 29 years old in good health. Some clones in this sample may be carry-over from other donors' samples.

The chain couples TRBV7-3 to TRBJ2-5, with D hard to call. The germline CDR1 and CDR2 sequences are SGHTA and FQGTGA. With 5 bases removed from V and 1 base from J, the gap between germline ends came to 14 bases. The CDR3 runs 15 residues. The CDR3 nucleotides are TGTGCCAGCAGCCTAGTCTACGGCAGCCAAGAGACCCAGTACTTC. It translates to CASSLVYGSQETQYF.

In its sample, this clone was seen once. The chain combines TRBV13 with TRBJ2-7, with D possibly matching TRBD1 (7 bases). With 5 bases removed from V and 1 base from J, the gap between germline ends came to 15 bases. This CDR3 spans 15 amino acids. CDR1 and CDR2 from the germline V gene are PRHDT and FYEKMQ (reference sequence). CDR3 loop: CASSPRGDSSYEQYF. The DNA for the CDR3 is TGTGCCAGCAGCCCCAGGGGGGACTCATCCTACGAGCAGTACTTC. Drawing the rest from reference TRBV13 and TRBJ2-7, the complete variable domain is AAGVIQSPRHLIKEKRETATLKCYPIPRHDTVYWYQQGPGQDPQFLISFYEKMQSDKGSIPDRFSAQQFSDYHSELNMSSLELGDSALYFCASSPRGDSSYEQYFGPGTRLTVT.

The rearrangement links TRBV28 to TRBJ1-4; maybe TRBD1 (5 bases). The CDR3 has 14 amino acids. The V gene's germline CDR1 is MDHEN and CDR2 SYDVKM. V lost 2 bases, J lost 8 bases, and 12 bases lay in between. The CDR3 protein is CASSLRQPGEKLFF. CDR3 DNA sequence: TGTGCCAGCAGTTTAAGACAGCCGGGAGAAAAACTGTTTTTT. The whole variable domain, filled in from reference TRBV28 and TRBJ1-4, reads DVKVTQSSRYLVKRTGEKVFLECVQDMDHENMFWYRQDPGLGLRLIYFSYDVKMKEKGDIPEGYSVSREKKERFSLILESASTNQTSMYLCASSLRQPGEKLFFGSGTQLSVL.

This chain uses TRBV18 with TRBJ1-1; perhaps TRBD1 as D (6 bases). The CDR3 consists of 15 residues. The germline V and J ends were trimmed by 5 bases and 0 bases, with 13 bases remaining between them. Germline lookup yields CDR1 KGHSH and CDR2 LQKENI. This CDR3 is CASSTGGEMNTEAFF. The CDR3 DNA reads as TGTGCCAGCTCAACGGGGGGCGAGATGAACACTGAAGCTTTCTTT.

The rearrangement uses TRBV7-2 and TRBJ1-1; no reliable D call. The CDR3 is 14 residues long. Germline-derived CDR1 and CDR2 are SGHTA and FQGNSA. Trimming removed 4 bases at V and 1 base at J, with 10 bases between. In DNA form, the CDR3 reads TGTGCCAGCAGCTCTCTAGGTGGGAACACTGAAGCTTTCTTT. This codes for CASSSLGGNTEAFF.

CDR3 region: CSVRDSSYNEQFF. CDR3 DNA: TGCAGCGTACGGGACAGCTCCTACAATGAGCAGTTCTTC. This sequence joins TRBV29-1 and TRBJ2-1; 7 bases match TRBD1. This CDR3 is built from 13 residues. The germline V gene has CDR1 SQVTM and CDR2 ANQGSEA. J was trimmed by 0 bases and V by 6 bases; bases with no gene match: 2.

V and J are TRBV5-1 and TRBJ2-3, with D possibly TRBD2 on 7 matching bases. Trimming removed 4 bases from V and 5 bases from J, with 17 bases in between. This CDR3 is 15 amino acids long. In germline, CDR1 is SGHRS, CDR2 YFSETQ. CDR3 bases: TGCGCCAGCAGCCCCCAAGGGGGGGGTCAAGATACGCAGTATTTT. Its protein is CASSPQGGGQDTQYF.

The chain uses TRBV10-3 and TRBJ2-1; 8 nucleotides agree with TRBD2. V was pared by 2 bases and J by 6 bases, with 6 bases of the junction left unmatched. Germline lookup yields CDR1 ENHRY and CDR2 SYGVKD. The CDR3 consists of 15 residues. The chain's CDR3 is CAISEGDTSGNEQFF. As DNA, the CDR3 is TGTGCCATCAGTGAGGGGGATACTAGCGGCAATGAGCAGTTCTTC.

A word on this clone: At the DNA level, this CDR3 is encoded by other sequences in the same sample as well. The chain is built from TRBV5-1 and TRBJ2-5, with D possibly being TRBD1 (5 bases). V lost 0 bases and J lost 4, with 10 bases in between. Germline V CDR1 and CDR2: SGHRS, YFSETQ. The CDR3 runs 14 residues. In DNA, the CDR3 is TGCGCCAGCAGCTTGGAAGGGCAGGGAGAGACCCAGTACTTC. Protein product: CASSLEGQGETQYF.

This chain joins TRBV10-3 and TRBJ2-3, with 9 bases lining up with TRBD1. V shed 9 bases, J shed 4 bases, and the junction held 8 bases outside the gene matches. Germline CDR1 reads ENHRY; CDR2 reads SYGVKD. This CDR3 has 14 residues. This chain's CDR3 is CAIQQGARADTQYF. CDR3 in DNA: TGTGCCATTCAACAGGGGGCGCGTGCAGATACGCAGTATTTT.

This chain connects TRBV15 to TRBJ1-3, with D perhaps TRBD1 (5 bases). Germline assignment: CDR1 LNHNV and CDR2 YYDKDF (reference sequence). This CDR3 comprises 14 residues. Between the trimmed V and J ends, which lost 4 bases and 2 bases, there was a span of 9 bases. The CDR3 is CATSNGGPGNTIYF. The CDR3 coding sequence is TGTGCCACCAGCAATGGGGGACCTGGAAACACCATATATTTT.

Remarks on this clone: The same CDR3 is also encoded by other DNA sequences in this sample. The chain has TRBV2 and TRBJ2-5, with D uncertain. The V gene's germline CDR1 is SNHLY and CDR2 FYNNEI. The V gene lost 0 bases and the J gene lost 5 bases, with 4 bases spanning the gap. The CDR3 runs 12 residues. This chain's CDR3 is CASSEARETQYF. CDR3 bases: TGTGCCAGCAGTGAAGCGCGGGAGACCCAGTACTTC.

This clone was recorded only once. This sequence joins TRBV29-1 and TRBJ2-1; tentative D call: TRBD1 (5 bases). This CDR3 comprises 10 residues. V gave up 4 bases and J gave up 16 bases, with 14 bases separating them. Germline V gene data show CDR1 as SQVTM and CDR2 as ANQGSEA. CDR3 sequence reads: CSVGPGRLFF. The DNA for the CDR3 is TGCAGCGTTGGGCCAGGGCGGCTTTTCTTC.

The genes are TRBV6-1 and TRBJ2-2; tentative D call: TRBD1 (5 bases). The CDR3 has 13 residues. Trimming cost V 7 bases and J 6 bases, with 12 bases left between them. Germline V gives CDR1 MNHNS, CDR2 SASEGT. The DNA for the CDR3 is TGTGCCAGCACGGTACAGGTGGCCGGGGAGCTGTTTTTT. It translates to CASTVQVAGELFF.

The CDR3 nucleotides read TGCGCCAGCAGCTTGGGGGGGCCGCGGGACGAGCAGTACTTC. Protein: CASSLGGPRDEQYF. The rearrangement links TRBV5-1 to TRBJ2-7; a weak D match, TRBD1 (6 bases). The CDR3 spans 14 residues. Germline loops: CDR1 SGHRS, CDR2 YFSETQ. V was clipped by 0 bases and J by 5 bases, with 12 bases between them.

This rearrangement joins TRBV5-1 to TRBJ2-5; possibly TRBD2 for D (5 bases). V dropped 3 bases and J dropped 7 bases, with 16 bases sitting between them. The V gene's germline CDR1 is SGHRS and CDR2 YFSETQ. This CDR3 comprises 14 residues. In DNA, the CDR3 is TGCGCCAGCAGCTCGGAGGTGGGCGGTGCGACCCAGTACTTC. Protein sequence: CASSSEVGGATQYF.

The chain combines TRBV30 with TRBJ2-1; D may be TRBD1 or TRBD2 (5 bases each). The germline V gene has CDR1 GTSNPN and CDR2 SVGIG (reference sequence). With 3 bases removed from V and 7 bases from J, the gap between germline ends came to 19 bases. The CDR3 runs 15 residues. The CDR3 loop reads CAWRRPAGTGNEQFF. The CDR3 region has the DNA TGTGCCTGGAGAAGGCCGGCAGGGACGGGAAATGAGCAGTTCTTC.

The chain employs TRBV27 and TRBJ2-2, with a weak D call TRBD2 (6 bases). CDR3 length: 15 residues. CDR1 is MNHEY and CDR2 is SMNVEV in the germline V gene (reference sequence). V shed 8 bases and J shed 5 bases, with 18 bases lying between them. DNA for the CDR3: TGTGCCAGCCGGACTACCGGCAGAGGTACCGGGGAGCTGTTTTTT. Protein sequence: CASRTTGRGTGELFF.

The chain couples TRBV27 to TRBJ1-2, with TRBD1 matching over 10 bases. CDR1 is MNHEY and CDR2 is SMNVEV in the germline V gene (reference sequence). This CDR3 has 15 amino acids. V shed 8 bases, J shed 1 base, and the junction held 7 bases outside the gene matches. The CDR3 DNA reads TGTGCCAGCCGACCGGGACAGGGGCTTAACTATGGCTACACCTTC. It encodes CASRPGQGLNYGYTF.

This rearrangement joins TRBV15 to TRBJ1-5, with TRBD1 as a possible D gene (5 bases). With 0 bases removed from V and 3 bases from J, the gap between germline ends came to 15 bases. The V gene's germline CDR1 is LNHNV and CDR2 YYDKDF (reference sequence). This CDR3 is 17 amino acids long. CDR3 nucleotides: TGTGCCACCAGCAGAGATTGGCGGGACGCCTTCAATCAGCCCCAGCATTTT. Its translation is CATSRDWRDAFNQPQHF.

The V and J genes are TRBV28 and TRBJ1-4; no firm D call. Trimming stripped 8 bases from V and 0 bases from J, with 7 bases between. The CDR3 spans 13 residues. Germline CDR1 MDHEN, CDR2 SYDVKM. The CDR3 spells CASWPATNEKLFF. The CDR3 DNA is TGTGCCAGCTGGCCCGCAACTAATGAAAAACTGTTTTTT.

The chain employs TRBV7-3 and TRBJ2-1; perhaps TRBD1 as D (6 bases). CDR1 and CDR2 from the germline V gene are SGHTA and FQGTGA. The germline V and J ends were trimmed by 0 bases and 4 bases, with 10 bases remaining between them. The CDR3 is made up of 15 amino acids. For the CDR3, the DNA is TGTGCCAGCAGCTTAACCGGGACACAATACAATGAGCAGTTCTTC. This translates into CASSLTGTQYNEQFF.

The chain's CDR3 is CASSPPSGAAQGDEQYF. The CDR3 nucleotides are TGTGCCAGCTCACCACCGAGTGGGGCAGCCCAGGGCGACGAGCAGTACTTC. V and J are TRBV18 and TRBJ2-7; possible D gene TRBD1, 5 bases. CDR1 is KGHSH and CDR2 is LQKENI in the germline V gene. Trimming shortened V by 0 bases and J by 5 bases, and 20 bases separated the two germline ends. This CDR3 is 17 amino acids long.

The chain joins TRBV27 to TRBJ2-3; TRBD1 agrees at 7 bases. This CDR3 region has 17 residues. Germline assignment: CDR1 MNHEY and CDR2 SMNVEV (reference sequence). V gave up 3 bases and J gave up 6 bases; unmatched junction bases: 15. In nucleotides, the CDR3 is TGTGCCAGCAGTTTCCCCGGACAGGCCCGCATCTCGGATACGCAGTATTTT. Translating gives CASSFPGQARISDTQYF.

This sequence joins TRBV7-6 and TRBJ1-1; maybe TRBD1 (6 bases). The CDR3 is 15 residues long. V was cut by 2 bases and J by 4 bases, with 14 bases left in between. Germline V gives CDR1 SGHVS, CDR2 FNYEAQ. As DNA, the CDR3 is TGTGCCAGCAGCTTAAGGGGGGTAGGGCTCACTGAAGCTTTCTTT. Encoded protein: CASSLRGVGLTEAFF.

The gene calls are TRBV7-3 and TRBJ1-2; possibly TRBD1 for D (5 bases). The CDR3 has 17 amino acids. The germline gives CDR1 SGHTA, CDR2 FQGTGA. V lost 0 bases and J 5 bases, leaving 19 bases between the germline ends. The CDR3 spells CASSLTGTDSPLYGYTF. Written as DNA, the CDR3 is TGTGCCAGCAGCTTAACGGGGACGGACTCACCCTTGTATGGCTACACCTTC.

A note on this clone: Other DNA sequences within the sample encode an identical CDR3. The CDR3 protein is CASSPGQGYTGELFF. CDR3 bases: TGTGCCAGCAGCCCCGGACAGGGCTACACCGGGGAGCTGTTTTTT. This chain joins TRBV11-3 and TRBJ2-2; TRBD1 agrees at 8 bases. Germline V gene data show CDR1 as SGHNT and CDR2 as YENEEA. J lost 3 bases, V lost 5 bases, and 5 bases had no gene match. CDR3 length: 15 amino acids.